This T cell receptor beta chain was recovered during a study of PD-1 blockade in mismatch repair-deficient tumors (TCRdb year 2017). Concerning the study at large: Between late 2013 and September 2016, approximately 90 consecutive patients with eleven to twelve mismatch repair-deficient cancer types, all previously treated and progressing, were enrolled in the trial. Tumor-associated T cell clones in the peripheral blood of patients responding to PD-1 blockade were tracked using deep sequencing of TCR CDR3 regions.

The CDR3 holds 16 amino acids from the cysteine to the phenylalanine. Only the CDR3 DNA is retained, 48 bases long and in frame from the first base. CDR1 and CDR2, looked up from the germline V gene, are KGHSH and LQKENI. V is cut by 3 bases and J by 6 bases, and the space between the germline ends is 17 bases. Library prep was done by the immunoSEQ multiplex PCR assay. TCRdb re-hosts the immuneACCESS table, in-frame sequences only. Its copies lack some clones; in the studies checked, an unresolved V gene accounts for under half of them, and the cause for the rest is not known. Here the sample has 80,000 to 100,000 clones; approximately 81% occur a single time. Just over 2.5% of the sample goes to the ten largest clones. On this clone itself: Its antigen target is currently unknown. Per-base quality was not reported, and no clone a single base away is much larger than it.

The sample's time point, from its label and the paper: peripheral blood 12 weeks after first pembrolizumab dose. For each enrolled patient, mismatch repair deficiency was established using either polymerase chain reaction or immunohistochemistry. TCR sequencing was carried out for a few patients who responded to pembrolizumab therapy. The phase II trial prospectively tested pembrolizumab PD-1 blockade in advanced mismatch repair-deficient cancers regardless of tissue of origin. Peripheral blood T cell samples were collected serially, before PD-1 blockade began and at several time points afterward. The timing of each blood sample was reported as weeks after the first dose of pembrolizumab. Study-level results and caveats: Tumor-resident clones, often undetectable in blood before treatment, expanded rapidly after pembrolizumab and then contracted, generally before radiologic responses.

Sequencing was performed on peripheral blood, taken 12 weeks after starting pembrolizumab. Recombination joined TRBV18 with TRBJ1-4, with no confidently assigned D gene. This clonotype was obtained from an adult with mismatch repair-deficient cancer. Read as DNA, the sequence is TGTGCCAGCTCACCTCCCCCGGCGGGCGGGGATGAAAAACTGTTTTTT. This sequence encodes CASSPPPAGGDEKLFF.